The 2 T cell receptor beta chains presented below share a single source sample, sequenced in a study of CD8+ T cells in alopecia areata. As the sequencing template, cDNA was produced by extracting RNA and reverse transcribing it. TCRdb's copy holds only in-frame clones and misses some; the assay was immunoSEQ multiplex PCR. The table includes 200,000 to 250,000 clones, roughly two fifths detected once. This sample's treatment: oral pan-JAK inhibitor, 5-10 mg twice daily. The sample in question was CD4+ T cells sorted from blood, obtained at approximately week 31, from a patient treated with tofacitinib. The receptors were sampled from a human donor with alopecia areata.

The table lists this clone with a few counts. The chain uses TRBV30 and TRBJ2-3; D possibly corresponds to TRBD1 (6 bases). Germline V gives CDR1 GTSNPN, CDR2 SVGIG (reference sequence). This CDR3 comprises 12 residues. Between the trimmed V and J ends, which lost 4 bases and 8 bases, there was a span of 13 bases. The CDR3 DNA reads as TGTGCCTGGAAGCAGACAGGCTTTACGCAGTATTTT. Protein sequence: CAWKQTGFTQYF.

This clone has a handful of counts. This chain joins TRBV7-8 and TRBJ2-1; 7 bases are a match to TRBD2. The CDR3 sequence is 15 residues long. Germline trimming cut 1 base from V and 4 bases from J; bases unmatched to any gene: 4. Germline CDR1 and CDR2: SGHVS and FQNEAQ. Here the CDR3 DNA reads TGTGCCAGCAGCTTAGGATGGCGGGGGTACAATGAGCAGTTCTTC. Protein: CASSLGWRGYNEQFF.